Listed here is a single T cell receptor beta chain. The CDR3 contains 12 residues. V was cut by 5 bases and J by 7 bases, with 11 bases left in between. In the original workflow: The authors estimated nucleated cell counts from reference gene primer amplification. Repertoires were generated with immunoSEQ multiplex PCR, while TCRdb's copy carries only in-frame clones and drops some. V and J calls and clone size are those listed in that table; D and trimming were worked out from the DNA. The sample lists some 24,000 clones, approximately 80% occurring once. This sample stems from a study of blood T cell repertoires in COVID-19. On the study more broadly: Acute and convalescent COVID-19 samples came from the United States, Italy and Spain.

Sequencing was performed on peripheral blood. The rearrangement uses TRBV12-3 or TRBV12-4 and TRBJ1-1, with a tentative D call TRBD1 (6 bases). The sequence derives from a man aged 65-85 years with acute or convalescent COVID-19. The CDR3 region has the DNA TGTGCCAGCAGTCCCAGGGGCAGTGAAGCTTTCTTT. Translating it yields CASSPRGSEAFF.